Below are 13 T cell receptor beta chains sequenced from a single sample in a study of regulatory T cells (dated by TCRdb to between 2017 and 2018). General findings and caveats noted by the study authors: Hydrophobic residues at CDR3 positions 6 and 7 were enriched in conventional CD4+ T cells from CD3G-deficient patients, which suggests more self-reactive specificities.

The library came from the immunoSEQ multiplex PCR assay. In the multiplex PCR, 52 forward TRBV primers and 13 reverse TRBJ primers were used, and assay-based and computational corrections were applied for amplification bias. TCRdb's version of the immuneACCESS table is confined to in-frame rearrangements and falls short of the full clone set. An unresolved V gene accounts for under half of the shortfall where checked; the remainder is of unknown origin. In this sample the table shows under 45,000 clones, about 88% of which occur a single time. Of the sample, approximately 2.3% is held by the ten largest clones. These TCRs' antigens remain unknown. The sequencing sample was made of conventional CD4+ T cells sorted from blood. The source is a person under 30 with CD3G deficiency.

In this sample, this clone turned up once. This rearrangement joins TRBV18 to TRBJ2-5, with D unclear. The V and J ends lost 3 bases and 4 bases respectively, with 3 bases between them. Germline values: CDR1 KGHSH, CDR2 LQKENI. CDR3 length: 11 residues. In nucleotides, the CDR3 is TGTGCCAGCTCACCGGGAGAGACCCAGTACTTC. Its protein is CASSPGETQYF.

V gene TRBV10-2 combines with J gene TRBJ2-2; the D gene could be TRBD1 or TRBD2 (5 bases each). The V gene lost 6 bases and the J gene lost 3 bases, with 11 bases spanning the gap. CDR1 and CDR2 from the germline V gene are WSHSY and SAAADI. CDR3 length: 14 amino acids. CDR3 coding DNA: TGCGCCAGCAGCCGGGACCAACACACCGGGGAGCTGTTTTTT. Translated, it gives CASSRDQHTGELFF.

This chain connects TRBV10-3 to TRBJ2-5; D gene uncertain. This CDR3 spans 13 amino acids. Germline V gene lookup returns CDR1 ENHRY and CDR2 SYGVKD. Between the trimmed V and J ends, which lost 6 bases and 2 bases, there was a span of 10 bases. CDR3 in amino acids: CAIRKTLQETQYF. The CDR3 DNA is TGTGCCATCAGGAAGACACTACAAGAGACCCAGTACTTC.

The V and J genes are TRBV28 and TRBJ1-2; a possible D gene is TRBD1 (5 bases). Germline assignment: CDR1 MDHEN and CDR2 SYDVKM. This CDR3 contains 14 residues. The V gene lost 2 bases and the J gene lost 10 bases, with 17 bases spanning the gap. CDR3 bases: TGTGCCAGCAGTTTAAGGCGGGGCAGGCGCGCCTACACCTTC. Translation gives CASSLRRGRRAYTF.

V and J are TRBV18 and TRBJ2-2, with D unclear. Trimming removed 6 bases from V and 2 bases from J, with 10 bases in between. The germline gives CDR1 KGHSH, CDR2 LQKENI. The CDR3 length is 14 residues. The CDR3 DNA is TGTGCCAGCTCCCCCTTCCAAAACACCGGGGAGCTGTTTTTT. It encodes CASSPFQNTGELFF.

The chain uses TRBV7-8 and TRBJ2-5, with TRBD2 matching over 7 bases. Germline V gives CDR1 SGHVS, CDR2 FQNEAQ. This CDR3 is 17 amino acids long. Germline trimming cut 5 bases from V and 4 bases from J; bases unmatched to any gene: 16. CDR3 DNA sequence: TGTGCCAGCAGCCCACACATGACTAGCTCCCGATCAGAGACCCAGTACTTC. It translates to CASSPHMTSSRSETQYF.

The V call is TRBV6-1, the J call TRBJ2-3; possible D gene TRBD1, 6 bases. The CDR3 has 15 residues. The V and J ends lost 6 bases and 0 bases respectively, with 13 bases between them. The germline gives CDR1 MNHNS, CDR2 SASEGT. CDR3: CASSYGQPSTDTQYF. The CDR3 DNA reads as TGTGCCAGCAGCTACGGACAGCCTAGCACAGATACGCAGTATTTT.

This chain uses TRBV7-9 with TRBJ2-3, with D maybe TRBD2 (6 bases). The ends were cut back, 1 base at V and 2 bases at J, with 10 bases in the middle. Germline assignment: CDR1 SEHNR and CDR2 FQNEAQ (reference sequence). This CDR3 spans 15 amino acids. The CDR3 loop is CASSLGGVLTDTQYF. DNA of the CDR3: TGTGCCAGCAGCTTAGGGGGGGTCCTCACAGATACGCAGTATTTT.

The chain is built from TRBV6-1 and TRBJ1-2, with D possibly being TRBD1 (6 bases). Germline V gives CDR1 MNHNS, CDR2 SASEGT. V dropped 2 bases and J dropped 3 bases, with 10 bases sitting between them. This CDR3 comprises 14 residues. The CDR3 is CASSEWTADYGYTF. DNA for the CDR3: TGTGCCAGCAGTGAATGGACAGCAGACTATGGCTACACCTTC.

The V and J genes are TRBV6-1 and TRBJ1-1, with 7 bases matching TRBD1. Germline loops: CDR1 MNHNS, CDR2 SASEGT. The CDR3 is 13 amino acids. The trim removed 9 bases at V and 1 base at J, leaving 5 bases unmatched. The chain's CDR3 is CASSRDRNTEAFF. The CDR3 DNA reads TGTGCCAGTAGTCGGGACAGGAACACTGAAGCTTTCTTT.

V and J are TRBV11-2 and TRBJ2-1; D possibly uses TRBD1 or TRBD2 (5 bases each). Trimming took off 0 bases at V and 2 bases at J, with 17 bases between the two ends. CDR1 is SGHAT, CDR2 FQNNGV, per germline. The CDR3 runs 18 residues. CDR3 loop: CASSLDSPLGVTYNEQFF. DNA for the CDR3: TGTGCCAGCAGCTTAGACTCTCCGTTGGGGGTCACCTACAATGAGCAGTTCTTC.

The chain recombines TRBV28 with TRBJ2-7; D might be TRBD2 (6 bases). Trimming removed 3 bases from V and 2 bases from J, with 17 bases in between. The CDR3 loop spans 16 amino acids. The germline CDR1 and CDR2 sequences are MDHEN and SYDVKM. CDR3 residues: CASSLNHPGGTYEQYF. CDR3 coding DNA: TGTGCCAGCAGTTTGAACCACCCGGGCGGGACCTACGAGCAGTACTTC.

This chain connects TRBV5-1 to TRBJ2-5, with D hard to call. Trimming pared 0 bases from V and 3 bases from J, leaving 12 bases between. The germline V gene has CDR1 SGHRS and CDR2 YFSETQ. This CDR3 has 15 amino acids. The CDR3 sequence is CASSLVGRAEETQYF. The CDR3 DNA reads as TGCGCCAGCAGCTTGGTGGGTAGGGCAGAAGAGACCCAGTACTTC.